This T cell receptor (beta chain) came from a study of blood T cell repertoires in COVID-19. The protocol was immunoSEQ multiplex PCR, while the TCRdb copy is restricted to in-frame clones and leaves out a portion. The sample comprises some 140,000 clones, 79% of which are singletons, and roughly 3.5% rests with the top ten. Germline V CDR1 and CDR2: GTSNPN, SVGIG (reference sequence). The germline V and J ends were trimmed by 0 bases and 5 bases, with 10 bases remaining between them. The CDR3 covers 14 residues. This sequence was found in a man between 60 and 75 years old with acute or convalescent COVID-19. Sequenced input: peripheral blood. V usage is TRBV30 and J usage is TRBJ2-2; the D is unclear. The CDR3 loop is CAWSVSRRTGELFF. Here the CDR3 DNA reads TGTGCCTGGAGTGTATCGAGGCGGACCGGGGAGCTGTTTTTT.